Presented here are 28 T cell receptor beta chains from one specimen sequenced in a study of response to subunit inactivated influenza vaccine. Each CDR3 protein is one row after TCRdb ran MiXCR on the RT-PCR reads. The sample has 550,000 to 800,000 distinct CDR3 sequences; approximately 15% are singletons. This sample comprised PBMCs from blood, obtained 14 to 15 days before vaccination. The receptor source for this set is a man aged 50-59 years who received an inactivated influenza vaccine.

This rearrangement joins TRBV12-3 or TRBV12-4 to TRBJ2-2; D gene uncertain. The CDR3 has 13 amino acids. With 7 bases removed from V and 0 bases from J, the gap between germline ends came to 6 bases. The CDR3 region has the DNA TGTGCCAGCAAAACCGCGAACACCGGGGAGCTGTTTTTT. Amino acid sequence: CASKTANTGELFF.

This clonotype was seen many times. The V and J genes are TRBV18 and TRBJ1-3, with D maybe TRBD1 (5 bases). The germline CDR1 and CDR2 sequences are KGHSH and LQKENI. CDR3 size: 16 residues. V lost 6 bases, J lost 4 bases, and 19 bases lay in between. CDR3 sequence reads: CASSPMGGTRGNTIYF. The CDR3, as DNA: TGTGCCAGCTCCCCCATGGGGGGGACGAGAGGAAACACCATATATTTT.

The V and J genes are TRBV29-1 and TRBJ1-2, with TRBD1 matching over 7 bases. V trimming: 7 bases; J trimming: 4 bases; junction bases outside the gene matches: 9. The germline gives CDR1 SQVTM, CDR2 ANQGSEA. CDR3 size: 13 residues. Written as DNA, the CDR3 is TGCAGCGGTGGCCCGACAGGGTCCTATGGCTACACCTTC. Protein sequence: CSGGPTGSYGYTF.

The rearrangement links TRBV11-1 to TRBJ2-6; D is perhaps TRBD1 (6 bases). V lost 2 bases, J lost 6 bases, and 23 bases lay in between. This CDR3 has 19 amino acids. Germline lookup yields CDR1 SGHAT and CDR2 FQDESV (reference sequence). Here the CDR3 DNA reads TGTGCCAGCAGCTTATCAAAAGGGGGTGCTAGCCTTCAGGCCAACGTCCTGACTTTC. Protein sequence: CASSLSKGGASLQANVLTF.

This clonotype was counted a few times. In nucleotides, the CDR3 is TGTGCCAGCAGCGTAGAAGGGGGACTTCGCGAGACCCAGTACTTC. This encodes CASSVEGGLRETQYF. The V call is TRBV9, the J call TRBJ2-5; the D gene could be TRBD1 or TRBD2 (6 bases each). V dropped 0 bases and J dropped 5 bases, with 14 bases sitting between them. From germline, CDR1 is SGDLS and CDR2 YYNGEE. This CDR3 comprises 15 residues.

This clonotype came up many times. The chain uses TRBV25-1 and TRBJ2-3; 11 nucleotides line up with TRBD2. The CDR3 has 15 residues. V lost 5 bases to trimming and J lost 4 bases; unmatched junction nucleotides: 5. Germline V gene lookup returns CDR1 MGHDK and CDR2 SYGVNS. CDR3 region: CASSLAGGPSDTQYF. The DNA for the CDR3 is TGTGCCAGCAGTTTAGCGGGAGGGCCGTCAGATACGCAGTATTTT.

J is TRBJ1-1 and V is TRBV12-3 or TRBV12-4, with D possibly TRBD1 on 5 matching bases. The CDR3 is 13 amino acids. The V end lost 3 bases, the J end lost 7 bases, and 12 bases lay between the germline ends. CDR3 nucleotides: TGTGCCAGCAGTTTTCGTACAGGCTTTGAAGCTTTCTTT. Protein product: CASSFRTGFEAFF.

This chain uses TRBV20-1 with TRBJ2-7; D possibly uses TRBD1 or TRBD2 (5 bases each). V was pared by 0 bases and J by 4 bases, with 19 bases between. CDR1 and CDR2 from the germline V gene are DFQATT and SNEGSKA (reference sequence). This CDR3 has 16 residues. The CDR3 loop is CSARDQQEDRIYEQYF. In nucleotides, the CDR3 is TGCAGTGCTAGAGATCAACAGGAGGACCGAATATACGAGCAGTACTTC.

V gene TRBV20-1 combines with J gene TRBJ1-5; D uncertain. Germline values: CDR1 DFQATT, CDR2 SNEGSKA (reference sequence). Deletions cut 3 bases from V and 7 bases from J, with 10 bases between. The CDR3 is 12 residues long. The CDR3 sequence: CSASQEGQPQHF. The CDR3 nucleotides read TGCAGTGCTAGTCAGGAAGGGCAGCCCCAGCATTTT.

This clonotype was picked up a small number of times. The rearrangement uses TRBV6-2 or TRBV6-3 and TRBJ2-1; 7 bases are a match to TRBD2. V lost 0 bases to trimming and J lost 9 bases; unmatched junction nucleotides: 2. CDR3 length: 13 amino acids. CDR1 and CDR2 (germline): MNHEY, SVGEGT. The CDR3 region is CASSYSERGEQFF. CDR3 bases: TGTGCCAGCAGTTACTCTGAGCGGGGTGAGCAGTTCTTC.

This chain connects TRBV4-1 to TRBJ2-5; D tentatively reads TRBD1 or TRBD2 (6 bases each). The V and J ends lost 1 base and 5 bases respectively, with 14 bases between them. The CDR3 extends over 15 amino acids. From germline, CDR1 is MGHRA and CDR2 YSYEKL. In DNA form, the CDR3 reads TGCGCCAGCAGCCAAGTAGGGGGGCGCCTCGAGACCCAGTACTTC. Protein sequence: CASSQVGGRLETQYF.

The sample holds a few counts of this clonotype. This chain links TRBV5-5 with TRBJ1-1, with D hard to call. The CDR3 covers 14 residues. With 1 base removed from V and 2 bases from J, the gap between germline ends came to 9 bases. CDR1 SGHKS and CDR2 YYEKEE come from the germline V gene (reference sequence). The CDR3 bases are TGTGCCAGCAGCTTGTTATGGTTAAACACTGAAGCTTTCTTT. It codes for CASSLLWLNTEAFF.

The V gene is TRBV5-1, the J gene TRBJ2-2; 14 positions match TRBD2. This CDR3 is 16 amino acids long. The trim removed 4 bases at V and 6 bases at J, leaving 5 bases unmatched. Germline V gene lookup returns CDR1 SGHRS and CDR2 YFSETQ. CDR3 amino acids: CASSPGLAGEAGELFF. The CDR3 nucleotides read TGCGCCAGCAGCCCGGGACTAGCGGGAGAGGCCGGGGAGCTGTTTTTT.

V gene TRBV7-2 combines with J gene TRBJ2-1; a weak D match, TRBD2 (5 bases). Trimming stripped 2 bases from V and 10 bases from J, with 9 bases between. Germline V gene data show CDR1 as SGHTA and CDR2 as FQGNSA. The CDR3 is made up of 12 amino acids. The CDR3 region is CASSLWQREQFF. The CDR3 nucleotides are TGTGCCAGCAGCTTATGGCAGCGGGAGCAGTTCTTC.

The V call is TRBV2, the J call TRBJ2-3, with 7 bases matching TRBD2. V was clipped by 3 bases and J by 5 bases; unmatched bases: 14. This CDR3 is built from 17 residues. Germline assignment: CDR1 SNHLY and CDR2 FYNNEI. CDR3 region: CASSEHSIQRGLDTQYF. The CDR3 region has the DNA TGTGCCAGCAGTGAGCACTCTATTCAGCGGGGATTAGATACGCAGTATTTT.

This clonotype has more than one count but fewer than ten. This chain joins TRBV27 and TRBJ1-5, with D maybe TRBD1 (5 bases). Germline CDR1 and CDR2: MNHEY and SMNVEV (reference sequence). The CDR3 contains 15 residues. The germline V and J ends were trimmed by 2 bases and 4 bases, with 12 bases remaining between them. CDR3 in DNA: TGTGCCAGCAGTTTAAAGGGGCACGGGAATCAGCCCCAGCATTTT. It encodes CASSLKGHGNQPQHF.

This clonotype was picked up a small number of times. The chain carries TRBV2 and TRBJ2-7; no firm D call. The V gene lost 6 bases and the J gene lost 3 bases, with 12 bases spanning the gap. Germline lookup yields CDR1 SNHLY and CDR2 FYNNEI. CDR3 size: 13 residues. The DNA of the CDR3 is TGTGCCAGCAGGGGCAGCACTCGCTACGAGCAGTACTTC. Amino acid sequence: CASRGSTRYEQYF.

This clonotype has only a few counts. CDR3 amino acids: CASSQERQTHYGYTF. CDR3 nucleotide sequence: TGTGCCAGCAGCCAAGAGAGGCAGACGCACTATGGCTACACCTTC. The chain recombines TRBV4-2 with TRBJ1-2; D is unresolved. With 0 bases removed from V and 3 bases from J, the gap between germline ends came to 11 bases. The CDR3 runs to 15 residues. Germline V gene lookup returns CDR1 LGHNA and CDR2 YNFKEQ.

The chain combines TRBV7-6 with TRBJ1-4; no definite D call. CDR1 is SGHVS, CDR2 FNYEAQ, per germline. The CDR3 consists of 14 residues. V was clipped by 1 base and J by 15 bases, with 18 bases between them. The CDR3: CASSLEAGQSGLFF. DNA of the CDR3: TGTGCCAGCAGCTTAGAAGCCGGTCAGAGCGGGTTGTTTTTT.

This clonotype was detected many times. This rearrangement joins TRBV7-2 to TRBJ2-7, with D tentatively TRBD2 (6 bases). CDR3 length: 17 amino acids. Germline CDR1 SGHTA, CDR2 FQGNSA. Trimming pared 1 base from V and 7 bases from J, leaving 23 bases between. CDR3 nucleotides: TGTGCCAGCAGCTTAGTGGTTTCATGGGGGGACCCGCGGGAGCAGTACTTC. It specifies CASSLVVSWGDPREQYF.

This clonotype was picked up a small number of times. The V call is TRBV5-5, the J call TRBJ2-5; TRBD2 matches 8 bases. CDR1 and CDR2 (germline): SGHKS, YYEKEE (reference sequence). V lost 6 bases, J lost 5 bases, and 9 bases stayed unmatched. This CDR3 has 14 residues. The CDR3 is CASKLAGQDETQYF. The CDR3 region has the DNA TGTGCCAGCAAGTTAGCGGGGCAGGATGAGACCCAGTACTTC.

V is TRBV10-3 and J is TRBJ1-5; D uncertain. The CDR3 has 12 residues. V lost 4 bases to trimming and J lost 5 bases, with 6 bases between them. Germline loops: CDR1 ENHRY, CDR2 SYGVKD. In DNA form, the CDR3 reads TGTGCCATCAGTGGGGGAGATCAGCCCCAGCATTTT. It codes for CAISGGDQPQHF.

This clonotype was seen many times. V gene TRBV11-2 combines with J gene TRBJ2-1; D is undetermined. The ends were cut back, 3 bases at V and 10 bases at J, with 7 bases in the middle. The germline V gene encodes CDR1 SGHAT and CDR2 FQNNGV. The CDR3 covers 11 residues. This CDR3 is CASSFSNEQFF. CDR3 in DNA: TGTGCCAGCAGCTTCTCCAACGAGCAGTTCTTC.

V usage is TRBV20-1 and J usage is TRBJ2-3, with TRBD2 matching 9 bases. Germline V gene sequence: CDR1 DFQATT, CDR2 SNEGSKA (reference sequence). V lost 3 bases, J lost 1 base, and 11 bases stayed unmatched. CDR3 length: 17 residues. As DNA, the CDR3 is TGCAGTGCTAGCCCTAGCGGGAAGTTAGTAGGCACAGATACGCAGTATTTT. Translation gives CSASPSGKLVGTDTQYF.

Only a few counts were recorded for this clonotype. The chain uses TRBV5-4 and TRBJ2-7, with 8 bases identical to TRBD2. The CDR3 is made up of 14 amino acids. Germline CDR1 reads SGHNT; CDR2 reads YYREEE (reference sequence). J gave up 5 bases and V 1 base, and 5 bases lay outside the gene matches. In DNA form, the CDR3 reads TGTGCCAGCAGCTTGCCGGGAGGGAAAAACGAGCAGTACTTC. The encoded protein is CASSLPGGKNEQYF.

This clonotype was found a few times. The chain couples TRBV6-1 to TRBJ1-1, with 7 bases that match TRBD1. CDR1 and CDR2 from the germline V gene are MNHNS and SASEGT. With 6 bases clipped from V and 1 base from J, the junction kept 5 bases outside the gene matches. The CDR3 is 14 amino acids. CDR3: CASRKTGENTEAFF. The CDR3 DNA follows: TGTGCCAGCAGGAAAACAGGGGAGAACACTGAAGCTTTCTTT.

This clonotype was recorded many times. This chain links TRBV9 with TRBJ2-7; tentatively, D is TRBD1 (6 bases). The CDR3 contains 14 residues. Deletions cut 2 bases from V and 0 bases from J, with 9 bases between. Germline lookup yields CDR1 SGDLS and CDR2 YYNGEE. Here the CDR3 reads CASSVDRSSYEQYF. The CDR3 nucleotides read TGTGCCAGCAGCGTTGACAGGAGCTCCTACGAGCAGTACTTC.

This clonotype was picked up a small number of times. The chain carries TRBV5-1 and TRBJ2-1; 7 bases line up with TRBD1. This CDR3 has 18 residues. In germline, CDR1 is SGHRS, CDR2 YFSETQ. V dropped 4 bases and J dropped 7; count of bases not matched to a gene: 20. Here the CDR3 reads CASSPPQTGQTGRNEQFF. As DNA, the CDR3 is TGCGCCAGCAGCCCGCCCCAGACCGGACAGACAGGGCGGAATGAGCAGTTCTTC.